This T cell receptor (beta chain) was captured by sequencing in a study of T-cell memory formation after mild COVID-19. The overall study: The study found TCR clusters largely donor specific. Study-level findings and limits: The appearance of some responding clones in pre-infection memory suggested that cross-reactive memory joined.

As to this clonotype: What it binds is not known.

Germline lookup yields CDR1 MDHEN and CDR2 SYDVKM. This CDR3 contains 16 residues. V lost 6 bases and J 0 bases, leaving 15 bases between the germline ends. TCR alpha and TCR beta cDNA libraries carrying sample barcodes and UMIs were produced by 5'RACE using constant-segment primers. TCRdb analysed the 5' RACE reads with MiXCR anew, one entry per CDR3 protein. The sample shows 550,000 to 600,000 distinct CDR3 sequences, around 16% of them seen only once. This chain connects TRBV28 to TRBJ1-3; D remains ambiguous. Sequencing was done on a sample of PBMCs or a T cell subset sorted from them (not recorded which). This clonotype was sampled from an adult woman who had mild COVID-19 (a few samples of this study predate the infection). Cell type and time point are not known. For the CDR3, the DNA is TGTGCCAGCAGCACTCGGACGGGGAGCTCTGGAAACACCATATATTTT. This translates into CASSTRTGSSGNTIYF.